The 26 T cell receptor beta chains below come from one sample, sequenced in a study of identifying expanded T cells in peripheral blood (dated by TCRdb to between 2018 and 2020). Preparation of the library involved the immunoSEQ multiplex PCR assay. Drawn from immuneACCESS, this table holds only the in-frame rearrangements with V and J called that TCRdb kept. Clones are partly lost; checked studies trace under half to an unresolved V gene and leave the rest unexplained. The sample has about 80,000 clones on record, approximately 90% of them singletons. 15% to 20% of the sample comes from the top ten. Sequenced input: blood. Receptors originate from a person aged 18 to 70 in good health.

This clone has just a few counts. The V call is TRBV2, the J call TRBJ1-2, with a weak D call TRBD1 (5 bases). CDR1 and CDR2 (germline): SNHLY, FYNNEI. The CDR3 is 15 amino acids. Trimming shortened V by 1 base and J by 7 bases, and 16 bases separated the two germline ends. The CDR3 loop is CASSEVGSGRGGYTF. In nucleotides, the CDR3 is TGTGCCAGCAGTGAAGTCGGTAGTGGAAGGGGTGGCTACACCTTC.

The rearrangement uses TRBV19 and TRBJ1-4; TRBD1 matches 7 bases. The CDR3 totals 14 residues. V trimming: 8 bases; J trimming: 3 bases; junction bases outside the gene matches: 6. Germline-derived CDR1 and CDR2 are LNHDA and SQIVND (reference sequence). In DNA form, the CDR3 reads TGTGCCAGTTGGGGACAGTCGTCTAATGAAAAACTGTTTTTT. Its protein is CASWGQSSNEKLFF.

The chain recombines TRBV27 with TRBJ1-2, with D possibly being TRBD1 (6 bases). The V and J ends lost 5 bases and 4 bases respectively, with 11 bases between them. The length of the CDR3 is 13 residues. Germline V gene data show CDR1 as MNHEY and CDR2 as SMNVEV (reference sequence). CDR3 sequence reads: CASSRQGGYGYTF. The CDR3 DNA is TGTGCCAGCAGTCGCCAAGGGGGCTATGGCTACACCTTC.

The rearrangement uses TRBV5-1 and TRBJ2-3, with D tentatively TRBD2 (7 bases). Germline CDR1 reads SGHRS; CDR2 reads YFSETQ. V was cut by 0 bases and J by 5 bases, with 13 bases left in between. This CDR3 contains 15 residues. As DNA, the CDR3 is TGCGCCAGCAGCTTGGAGGGGGGGCGCGGAGATACGCAGTATTTT. Translation: CASSLEGGRGDTQYF. The whole variable domain, filled in from reference TRBV5-1 and TRBJ2-3, reads KAGVTQTPRYLIKTRGQQVTLSCSPISGHRSVSWYQQTPGQGLQFLFEYFSETQRNKGNFPGRFSGRQFSNSRSEMNVSTLELGDSALYLCASSLEGGRGDTQYFGPGTRLTVL.

The V gene is TRBV5-1, the J gene TRBJ1-2; TRBD1 aligns across 7 bases. The ends lost 3 bases at V and 5 bases at J; junction bases unmatched: 16. Per the germline V gene, CDR1 is SGHRS and CDR2 is YFSETQ. The CDR3 loop spans 17 amino acids. In nucleotides, the CDR3 is TGCGCCAGCAGCTCCCTACGTCCCGGCAGGGGGAGATATGGCTACACCTTC. This codes for CASSSLRPGRGRYGYTF.

The chain has TRBV4-3 and TRBJ1-6; maybe TRBD1 (6 bases). Trimming shortened V by 4 bases and J by 6 bases, and 16 bases separated the two germline ends. The CDR3 loop spans 16 amino acids. The germline CDR1 and CDR2 sequences are LGHNA and YSLEER. CDR3 protein: CASSLSPGGGNSPLHF. In nucleotides, the CDR3 is TGCGCCAGCAGCCTATCACCGGGAGGGGGTAATTCACCCCTCCACTTT.

This chain uses TRBV30 with TRBJ2-2, with 11 positions matching TRBD2. After removal of 0 bases from V and 0 bases from J, the junction contained 3 bases not matched to a gene. CDR1 is GTSNPN and CDR2 is SVGIG in the germline V gene (reference sequence). The CDR3 totals 17 residues. CDR3 bases: TGTGCCTGGAGTGTACGGACTAGCGGGTCGAACACCGGGGAGCTGTTTTTT. Its translation: CAWSVRTSGSNTGELFF.

V is TRBV5-6 and J is TRBJ2-3; D gene uncertain. Trimming pared 2 bases from V and 2 bases from J, leaving 0 bases between. This CDR3 is 11 amino acids long. Germline V CDR1 and CDR2: SGHDT, YYEEEE. CDR3 sequence: CASSFTDTQYF. The DNA of the CDR3 is TGTGCCAGCAGCTTCACAGATACGCAGTATTTT.

V gene TRBV18 combines with J gene TRBJ2-5, with 10 bases fitting TRBD2. J lost 2 bases, V lost 2 bases, and 11 bases had no gene match. CDR3 length equals 18 residues. Germline V gene data show CDR1 as KGHSH and CDR2 as LQKENI. The CDR3 sequence is CASSPTWASGGLQETQYF. The CDR3 nucleotides are TGTGCCAGCTCACCAACGTGGGCTAGCGGGGGATTACAAGAGACCCAGTACTTC.

This rearrangement joins TRBV21-1 to TRBJ1-1; TRBD1, the table's D call, lacks a check against the DNA. TRBV21-1 is classified as a pseudogene. CDR3 length: 12 amino acids. The CDR3 protein is CASSERQVGAFF. For the CDR3, the DNA is TGTGCCAGCAGCGAAAGACAGGTCGGGGCTTTCTTT.

The gene calls are TRBV29-1 and TRBJ2-3, with D perhaps TRBD2 (5 bases). Germline V gene data show CDR1 as SQVTM and CDR2 as ANQGSEA. V was clipped by 2 bases and J by 0 bases, with 12 bases between them. The CDR3 length is 15 residues. CDR3 sequence reads: CSVERELTSTDTQYF. CDR3 bases: TGCAGCGTTGAAAGGGAGCTAACTAGCACAGATACGCAGTATTTT.

This clone was picked up a small number of times. Written as DNA, the CDR3 is TGTGCCAGCACCGGGACTAGCGGGGCCTCGGAGACCCAGTACTTC. Residues: CASTGTSGASETQYF. This chain connects TRBV6-4 to TRBJ2-5; 13 bases agree with TRBD2. CDR1 is MRHNA, CDR2 SNTAGT, per germline. The V segment lost 7 bases and the J segment 5 bases; nucleotides outside the gene matches: 7. The CDR3 has 15 amino acids.

This chain connects TRBV21-1 to TRBJ2-7; the table's D gene call, TRBD1, was not cross checked with the DNA. TRBV21-1 is a documented pseudogene. The CDR3 has 15 amino acids. The CDR3 DNA reads as TGTGCCAGTCCGGTCTGGACAGGGGGATCCCACGAGCAGTACTTC. Protein: CASPVWTGGSHEQYF.

This chain links TRBV13 with TRBJ2-7, with 11 bases matching TRBD1. The CDR3 totals 16 residues. Germline V gene sequence: CDR1 PRHDT, CDR2 FYEKMQ (reference sequence). Trimming removed 0 bases from V and 3 bases from J; junction bases left unmatched: 4. The CDR3 DNA is TGTGCCAGCAGCTTAGGCGAGGGACAGGGGGACTACGAGCAGTACTTC. It encodes CASSLGEGQGDYEQYF.

The chain joins TRBV10-3 to TRBJ2-7, with D perhaps given as TRBD1 or TRBD2 (6 bases each). CDR1 is ENHRY, CDR2 SYGVKD, per germline. The length of the CDR3 is 14 residues. The V gene lost 7 bases and the J gene lost 7 bases, with 20 bases spanning the gap. CDR3 bases: TGTGCCATCACCCCGGGATCAGGGGCGGGAGAGCAGTACTTC. It translates to CAITPGSGAGEQYF.

The rearrangement uses TRBV6-5 and TRBJ2-1; D tentatively reads TRBD1 or TRBD2 (5 bases each). CDR3 length: 14 residues. Germline loops: CDR1 MNHEY, CDR2 SVGAGI. The germline V and J ends were trimmed by 9 bases and 9 bases, with 21 bases remaining between them. CDR3 sequence (DNA): TGTGCCAGTTACCGGGGCCCCGTCGCCGGTGAGCAGTTCTTC. Translated: CASYRGPVAGEQFF.

The J gene is TRBJ2-5, the V gene TRBV19; D call uncertain. V was cut by 3 bases and J by 5 bases, with 10 bases left in between. The CDR3 has 13 residues. CDR1 LNHDA and CDR2 SQIVND come from the germline V gene (reference sequence). This CDR3 is CASSMVSEETQYF. CDR3 nucleotide sequence: TGTGCCAGTAGTATGGTTAGTGAGGAGACCCAGTACTTC.

The chain joins TRBV7-2 to TRBJ2-1; 13 bases line up with TRBD2. The ends lost 1 base at V and 12 bases at J; junction bases unmatched: 3. Germline V lookup: CDR1 SGHTA, CDR2 FQGNSA. The CDR3 spans 14 residues. The CDR3 DNA sequence: TGTGCCAGCAGCTTAGTGGGACTAGCGGGGACGCAGTTCTTC. Translating gives CASSLVGLAGTQFF.

The V and J genes are TRBV11-2 and TRBJ2-3; unclear D gene. Germline V gene sequence: CDR1 SGHAT, CDR2 FQNNGV. The CDR3 covers 13 residues. With 2 bases removed from V and 4 bases from J, the gap between germline ends came to 7 bases. Here the CDR3 DNA reads TGTGCCAGCAGCTTATTCGGCCCAGATACGCAGTATTTT. This translates into CASSLFGPDTQYF.

The genes are TRBV18 and TRBJ1-6; no reliable D call. This CDR3 has 17 amino acids. Germline V lookup: CDR1 KGHSH, CDR2 LQKENI. Trimming pared 3 bases from V and 2 bases from J, leaving 14 bases between. The CDR3 nucleotides are TGTGCCAGCTCACCTTCAGGACTAGCTGCCTATAATTCACCCCTCCACTTT. Translated, it gives CASSPSGLAAYNSPLHF. The variable domain in full, completed from reference TRBV18 and TRBJ1-6, reads NAGVMQNPRHLVRRRGQEARLRCSPMKGHSHVYWYRQLPEEGLKFMVYLQKENIIDESGMPKERFSAEFPKEGPSILRIQQVVRGDSAAYFCASSPSGLAAYNSPLHFGNGTRLTVT.

The chain couples TRBV6-1 to TRBJ1-5; D gene unclear. This CDR3 contains 13 residues. Germline loops: CDR1 MNHNS, CDR2 SASEGT. Between the trimmed V and J ends, which lost 4 bases and 2 bases, there was a span of 6 bases. CDR3 sequence reads: CASSGMGNQPQHF. The CDR3 DNA reads as TGTGCCAGCAGTGGCATGGGCAATCAGCCCCAGCATTTT.

The chain links TRBV9 to TRBJ2-5; no firm D call. The germline V gene encodes CDR1 SGDLS and CDR2 YYNGEE. The germline V and J ends were trimmed by 6 bases and 5 bases, with 8 bases remaining between them. The CDR3 consists of 11 residues. The CDR3 DNA reads as TGTGCCAGCACCGTTTTCGAGACCCAGTACTTC. Translation: CASTVFETQYF. Variable domain in full (rest from reference TRBV9 and TRBJ2-5): DSGVTQTPKHLITATGQRVTLRCSPRSGDLSVYWYQQSLDQGLQFLIQYYNGEERAKGNILERFSAQQFPDLHSELNLSSLELGDSALYFCASTVFETQYFGPGTRLLVL.

This chain joins TRBV19 and TRBJ1-2; D remains unclear. V was clipped by 8 bases and J by 3 bases, with 16 bases between them. CDR3 length equals 14 residues. CDR1 is LNHDA and CDR2 is SQIVND in the germline V gene (reference sequence). The CDR3 is CASGRGNRYYGYTF. The CDR3 nucleotides read TGTGCCAGTGGTCGGGGTAATAGGTACTATGGCTACACCTTC.

The rearrangement joins TRBV7-2 to TRBJ2-7; the D is unclear. Trimming shortened V by 1 base and J by 7 bases, and 20 bases separated the two germline ends. Per germline, CDR1 SGHTA and CDR2 FQGNSA. The CDR3 contains 16 residues. CDR3 DNA sequence: TGTGCCAGCAGCTTAGTATCGTCCGCTGGAGCGAAGGAGCAGTACTTC. Translated, it gives CASSLVSSAGAKEQYF.

The rearrangement uses TRBV15 and TRBJ2-5; 10 bases agree with TRBD1. The CDR3 contains 14 residues. V shed 5 bases, J shed 2 bases, and the junction held 2 bases outside the gene matches. CDR1 and CDR2 (germline): LNHNV, YYDKDF (reference sequence). The CDR3 DNA sequence: TGTGCCACCAGCTGGGACAGGGGTCAAGAGACCCAGTACTTC. Its protein is CATSWDRGQETQYF.

This clone was seen only a few times. V is TRBV6-1 and J is TRBJ1-3, with a tentative D call TRBD1 (5 bases). V was trimmed by 3 bases and J by 8 bases, leaving 17 bases between them. CDR3 size: 15 residues. CDR1 is MNHNS, CDR2 SASEGT, per germline. DNA of the CDR3: TGTGCCAGCAGTGAGGGACCTACGGAAGTAGACACCATATATTTT. Its translation is CASSEGPTEVDTIYF.